This T cell receptor beta chain was profiled in a study of blood T cell repertoires in COVID-19. About the research overall: The cDNA or gDNA used as material had been derived from T cells, B-cell-depleted T cells, or PBMCs.

Libraries were prepared by immunoSEQ multiplex PCR; TCRdb keeps only in-frame clonotypes and omits some of them. The sample lists 300,000 to 400,000 clones, 80% to 90% occurring once. The CDR3 length is 14 residues. Germline CDR1 is SGHRS and CDR2 is YFSETQ. After removal of 4 bases from V and 6 bases from J, the junction contained 8 bases not matched to a gene. Sequencing used PBMCs or T cells enriched from blood (not recorded which). This TCR derives from a young man who had recovered from COVID-19. The chain carries TRBV5-1 and TRBJ2-3; 7 bases agree with TRBD1. CDR3 bases: TGCGCCAGCAGCCTTACTAGGACAGGCGATACGCAGTATTTT. Protein: CASSLTRTGDTQYF.